The text below deals with one T cell receptor (beta chain). It has no known antigen specificity. Base qualities were left out, and no much larger clone turns up one base away. The immunoSEQ Assay, a bias-controlled multiplex PCR, was used to amplify TCRbeta CDR3 regions from genomic DNA. The source study handled its data this way. The number of nucleated cells in each sample was estimated from the amplification of reference gene primers within the assay. To quantify the absolute abundance of each unique TCRbeta CDR3 rearrangement, sequence reads were collapsed and filtered. Productive Simpson clonality was computed per sample as the square root of Simpson's diversity index over productive rearrangements. TCRdb holds this immuneACCESS table with in-frame rearrangements only. Some clones are missing; in checked studies, unresolved V genes explain under half, and the rest has no known cause. The V and J calls and the clone size are those of that table, but D and trimming were determined from the DNA. Recorded for this sample are approximately 220,000 clones; around 89% of them occurred a single time. The ten top clones hold about 15% of the sample.

In the prospective study, participants were roughly 18 to 90 years old, resided in 24 geographic areas of the United States, and were enrolled through a virtual design. To assign participants to cohorts, the prospective study relied on clinical history that participants themselves reported in a screening survey and a study questionnaire. Exposed participants were defined as having been in contact with someone with a PCR-confirmed or clinician-diagnosed COVID-19 case within 2 weeks of study entry. In the prospective study, mobile phlebotomists collected whole blood, serum and a nasopharyngeal or oropharyngeal swab from each participant. Over a roughly two-month period, participants in the prospective study had the option of providing additional blood draws and questionnaires. Before DNA extraction, blood samples from the prospective study were shipped at room temperature or frozen. This sample was taken from a study of blood T cell repertoires in COVID-19 (dated by TCRdb to about 2020). Regarding the study in general: Collaborator samples came from the United States, Italy and Spain and covered acute and convalescent phases of COVID-19. The material from the prospective study consisted of cDNA or gDNA derived from T cells, B-cell-depleted T cells, or PBMCs. Subjects who had been exposed to COVID-19, were actively infected with it, or had recovered from it provided the deeply sampled blood TCRbeta repertoires that made up the dataset. The repertoires were made available in a free public database intended to serve as a resource for research on the immune response to SARS-CoV-2. Samples were obtained from the ongoing ImmuneRACE study (first 160 participants) and from 950 to 1,500 subjects provided by 6 global collaborators. Nearly every sample came with metadata listing a de-identified subject ID, COVID-19 status, age in years and sex. Where available, HLA class I and class II types were taken from metadata supplied by the sample provider and were not determined by assay-based typing.

Counted from cysteine to phenylalanine, this CDR3 has 14 amino acids. Only CDR3 DNA remains: 42 bases, in frame from the first base. What the authors observed across the whole study: How much clinical and demographic metadata was included differed by source and by participant, and the metadata was provided uncurated.

Sequenced sample: PBMCs or T cells enriched from blood (not recorded which). The chain couples TRBV21-1 to TRBJ2-1; the table names TRBD1, a call not compared with the DNA. TRBV21-1 is reported as a pseudogene. The receptor comes from a man aged 25 to 40 who had been exposed to COVID-19. The CDR3 protein is CATQGGRLVNEQFF. The nucleotide sequence reads TGTGCCACGCAAGGGGGCAGATTGGTGAATGAGCAGTTCTTC.